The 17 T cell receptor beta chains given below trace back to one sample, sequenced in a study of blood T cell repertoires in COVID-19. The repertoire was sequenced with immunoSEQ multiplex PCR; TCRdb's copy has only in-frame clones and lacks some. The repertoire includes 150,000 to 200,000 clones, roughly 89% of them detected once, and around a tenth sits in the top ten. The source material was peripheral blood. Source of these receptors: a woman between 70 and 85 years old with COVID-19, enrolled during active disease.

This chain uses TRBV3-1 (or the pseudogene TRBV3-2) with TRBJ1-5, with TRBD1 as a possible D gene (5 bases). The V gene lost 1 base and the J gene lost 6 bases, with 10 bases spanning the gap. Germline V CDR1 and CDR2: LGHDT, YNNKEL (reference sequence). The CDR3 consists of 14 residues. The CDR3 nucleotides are TGTGCCAGCAGCCAAGCAGGGAGGAGTCAGCCCCAGCATTTT. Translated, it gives CASSQAGRSQPQHF.

CDR3 nucleotides: TGTGCCACCAGTGACCATTATGGCTACACCTTC. It is translated as CATSDHYGYTF. This rearrangement joins TRBV24-1 to TRBJ1-2, with D uncertain. The CDR3 is made up of 11 amino acids. Trimming removed 4 bases from V and 5 bases from J, with 4 bases in between. The germline gives CDR1 KGHDR, CDR2 SFDVKD.

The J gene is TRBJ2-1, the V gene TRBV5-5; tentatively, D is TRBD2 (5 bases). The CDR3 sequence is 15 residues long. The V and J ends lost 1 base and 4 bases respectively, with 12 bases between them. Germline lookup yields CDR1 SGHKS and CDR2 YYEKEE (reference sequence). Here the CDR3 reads CASSLSASGYNEQFF. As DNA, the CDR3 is TGTGCCAGCAGCTTGTCGGCATCGGGGTACAATGAGCAGTTCTTC.

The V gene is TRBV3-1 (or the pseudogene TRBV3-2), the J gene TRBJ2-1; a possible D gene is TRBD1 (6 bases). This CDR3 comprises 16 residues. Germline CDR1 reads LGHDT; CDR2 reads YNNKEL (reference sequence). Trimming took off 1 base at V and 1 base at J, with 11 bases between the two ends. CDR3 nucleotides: TGTGCCAGCAGCCAAGGGGACAAAGGTTCCTACAATGAGCAGTTCTTC. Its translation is CASSQGDKGSYNEQFF.

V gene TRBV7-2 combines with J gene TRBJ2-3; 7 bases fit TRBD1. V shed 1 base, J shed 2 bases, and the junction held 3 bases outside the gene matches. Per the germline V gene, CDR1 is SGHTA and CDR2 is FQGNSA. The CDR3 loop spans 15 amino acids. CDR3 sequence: CASSLDRGPTDTQYF. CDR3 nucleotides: TGTGCCAGCAGCTTAGATAGGGGGCCCACAGATACGCAGTATTTT.

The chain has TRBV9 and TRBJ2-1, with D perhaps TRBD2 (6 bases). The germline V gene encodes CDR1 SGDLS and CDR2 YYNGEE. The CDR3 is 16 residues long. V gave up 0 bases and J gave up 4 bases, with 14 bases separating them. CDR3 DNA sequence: TGTGCCAGCAGCGTAGGTCCGGGACTGGAATACAATGAGCAGTTCTTC. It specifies CASSVGPGLEYNEQFF.

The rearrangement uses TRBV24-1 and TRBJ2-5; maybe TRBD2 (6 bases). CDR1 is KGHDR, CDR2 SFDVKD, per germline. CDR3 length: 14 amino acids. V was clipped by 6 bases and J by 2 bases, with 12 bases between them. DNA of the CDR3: TGTGCCACCAGTAGGGGCGGGGTGCAAGAGACCCAGTACTTC. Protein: CATSRGGVQETQYF.

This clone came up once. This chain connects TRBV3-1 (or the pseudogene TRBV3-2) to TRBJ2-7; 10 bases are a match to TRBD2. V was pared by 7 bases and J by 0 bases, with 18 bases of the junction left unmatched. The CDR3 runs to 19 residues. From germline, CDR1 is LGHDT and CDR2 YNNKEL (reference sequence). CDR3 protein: CASTPGERGGQFNSYEQYF. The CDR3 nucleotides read TGTGCCAGCACCCCTGGTGAGCGGGGGGGCCAGTTTAACTCCTACGAGCAGTACTTC.

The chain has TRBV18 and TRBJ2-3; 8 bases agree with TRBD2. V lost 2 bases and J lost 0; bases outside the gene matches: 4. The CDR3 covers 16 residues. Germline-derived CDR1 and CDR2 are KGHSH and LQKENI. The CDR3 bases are TGTGCCAGCTCACCAGTTAGCGGGAAGAGCACAGATACGCAGTATTTT. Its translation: CASSPVSGKSTDTQYF.

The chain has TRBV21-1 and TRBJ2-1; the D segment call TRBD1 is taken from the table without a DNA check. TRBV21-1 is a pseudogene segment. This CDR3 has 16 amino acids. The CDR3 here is CASSKVGPHSYNEQFF. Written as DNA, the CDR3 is TGTGCCAGCAGCAAAGTGGGCCCTCACTCCTACAATGAGCAGTTCTTC.

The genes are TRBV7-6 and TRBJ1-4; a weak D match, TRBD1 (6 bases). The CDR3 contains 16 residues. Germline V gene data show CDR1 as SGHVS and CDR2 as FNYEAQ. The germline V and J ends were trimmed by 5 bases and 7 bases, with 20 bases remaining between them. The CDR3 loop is CASSPAGGGLGEKLFF. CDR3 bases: TGTGCCAGCAGCCCCGCCGGGGGGGGGCTCGGTGAAAAACTGTTTTTT.

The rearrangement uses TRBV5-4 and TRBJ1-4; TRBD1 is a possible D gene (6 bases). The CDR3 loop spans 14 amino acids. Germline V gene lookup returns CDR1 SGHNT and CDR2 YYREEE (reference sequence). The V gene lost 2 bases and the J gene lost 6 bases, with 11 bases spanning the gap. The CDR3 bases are TGTGCCAGCAGCTTTGACAGGTGGGATGAAAAACTGTTTTTT. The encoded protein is CASSFDRWDEKLFF.

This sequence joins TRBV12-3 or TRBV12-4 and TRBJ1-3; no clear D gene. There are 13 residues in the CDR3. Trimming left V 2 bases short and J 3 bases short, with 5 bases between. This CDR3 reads CASSLFLGNTIYF. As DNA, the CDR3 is TGTGCCAGCAGTTTATTTCTTGGAAACACCATATATTTT.

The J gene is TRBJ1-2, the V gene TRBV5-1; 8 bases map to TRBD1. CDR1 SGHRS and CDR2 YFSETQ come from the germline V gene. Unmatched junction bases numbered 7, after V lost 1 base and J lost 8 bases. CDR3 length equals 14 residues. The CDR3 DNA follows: TGCGCCAGCAGCTTGTCACAGGGGGAAGGGGGCTACACCTTC. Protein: CASSLSQGEGGYTF.

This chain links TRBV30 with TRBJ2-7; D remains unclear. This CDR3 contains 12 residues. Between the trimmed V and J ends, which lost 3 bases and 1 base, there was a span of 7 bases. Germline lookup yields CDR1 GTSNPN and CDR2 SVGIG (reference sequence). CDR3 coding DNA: TGTGCCTGGAGCAAACTATCCTACGAGCAGTACTTC. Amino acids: CAWSKLSYEQYF.

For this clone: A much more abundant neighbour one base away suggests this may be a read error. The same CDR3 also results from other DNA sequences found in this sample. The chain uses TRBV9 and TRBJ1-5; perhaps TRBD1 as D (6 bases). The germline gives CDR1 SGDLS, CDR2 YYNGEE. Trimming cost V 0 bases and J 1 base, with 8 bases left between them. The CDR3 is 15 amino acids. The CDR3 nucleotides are TGTGCCAGCAGCGTAGGCCAGGGGAGCAATCAGCCCCAGCATTTT. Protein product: CASSVGQGSNQPQHF. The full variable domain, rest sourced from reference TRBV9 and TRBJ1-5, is DSGVTQTPKHLITATGQRVTLRCSPRSGDLSVYWYQQSLDQGLQFLIQYYNGEERAKGNILERFSAQQFPDLHSELNLSSLELGDSALYFCASSVGQGSNQPQHFGDGTRLSIL.

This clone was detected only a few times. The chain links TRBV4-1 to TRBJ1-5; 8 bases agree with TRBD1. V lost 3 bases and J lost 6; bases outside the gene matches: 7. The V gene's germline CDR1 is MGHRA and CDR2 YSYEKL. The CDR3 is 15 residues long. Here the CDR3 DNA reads TGCGCCAGCAGCCATGGCCAGGGGGCGTCTCAGCCCCAGCATTTT. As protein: CASSHGQGASQPQHF.